A single sample gave rise to the 26 T cell receptor beta chains below, sequenced in a study of Graves' ophthalmopathy and Graves' hyperthyroidism. For repertoire sequencing, the TCR beta CDR3 regions were amplified from RNA transcripts. Following a first-round RT-PCR that used HTBI primers, a second-round multiplex PCR was carried out. Via MiXCR, TCRdb re-called the multiplex PCR reads, giving one row per CDR3 protein. The profile shows about 410,000 distinct CDR3 sequences, approximately 20% of them singletons. Sequencing input: peripheral blood. These receptors originate from a woman between 18 and 30 years old with Graves' ophthalmopathy.

This clonotype was picked up many times. This sequence joins TRBV12-3 or TRBV12-4 and TRBJ2-7; 8 bases fit TRBD1. The V gene end was trimmed by 6 bases and the J gene end by 3 bases; junction bases not matched to a gene: 10. The CDR3 is 15 amino acids. The CDR3 reads CASSSGGWGIYEQYF. CDR3 sequence (DNA): TGTGCCAGCAGCTCAGGGGGCTGGGGAATCTACGAGCAGTACTTC.

The table lists this clonotype with many counts. V gene TRBV12-3 or TRBV12-4 combines with J gene TRBJ2-7; D unclear. The CDR3 runs 15 residues. V was shortened by 5 bases and J by 2 bases, with 16 bases between the two germline ends. CDR3 DNA: TGTGCCAGCAGTCCAGGACGCAACCTCGCCTACGAGCAGTACTTC. This sequence encodes CASSPGRNLAYEQYF.

The count of this clonotype is one. The chain couples TRBV11-1 to TRBJ2-7, with TRBD1 matching over 8 bases. After removal of 3 bases from V and 0 bases from J, the junction contained 4 bases not matched to a gene. The germline V gene encodes CDR1 SGHAT and CDR2 FQDESV (reference sequence). The CDR3 is 15 amino acids. The DNA of the CDR3 is TGTGCCAGCAGCTTTTACAGGGGGACCTCCTACGAGCAGTACTTC. Translation gives CASSFYRGTSYEQYF.

The chain employs TRBV19 and TRBJ2-7; TRBD1 agrees at 8 bases. Germline CDR1 LNHDA, CDR2 SQIVND (reference sequence). The V gene end was trimmed by 3 bases and the J gene end by 0 bases; junction bases not matched to a gene: 7. The CDR3 spans 16 residues. CDR3 sequence (DNA): TGTGCCAGTAGTATCTCCGGGACAGGTAGCTCCTACGAGCAGTACTTC. It is translated as CASSISGTGSSYEQYF.

This clonotype was recorded at least ten times. The CDR3 spells CASSTTSGRTSYEQYF. Written as DNA, the CDR3 is TGTGCCAGCAGTACCACTAGCGGGAGGACCTCCTACGAGCAGTACTTC. V is TRBV28 and J is TRBJ2-7; TRBD2 aligns across 12 bases. The CDR3 is made up of 16 amino acids. CDR1 and CDR2 (germline): MDHEN, SYDVKM. The J segment lost 0 bases and the V segment lost 5 bases, leaving 5 bases of the junction unmatched. The whole variable domain, filled in from reference TRBV28 and TRBJ2-7, reads DVKVTQSSRYLVKRTGEKVFLECVQDMDHENMFWYRQDPGLGLRLIYFSYDVKMKEKGDIPEGYSVSREKKERFSLILESASTNQTSMYLCASSTTSGRTSYEQYFGPGTRLTVT.

Many counts were recorded for this clonotype. A much bigger clone sits one base away, suggesting this may be a read error. The rearrangement links TRBV19 to TRBJ1-3, with unresolved D. CDR3 length: 12 residues. The ends were cut back, 8 bases at V and 7 bases at J, with 12 bases in the middle. CDR1 is LNHDA and CDR2 is SQIVND in the germline V gene (reference sequence). The CDR3 protein is CASGNVGNTIYF. The CDR3 DNA is TGTGCCAGTGGTAACGTGGGCAACACCATATATTTT.

This clonotype was counted many times. This chain joins TRBV13 and TRBJ1-2; D gene unclear. This CDR3 contains 14 residues. Trimming left V 5 bases short and J 6 bases short, with 16 bases between. CDR1 PRHDT and CDR2 FYEKMQ come from the germline V gene (reference sequence). DNA for the CDR3: TGTGCCAGCAGCCTATACAGCAGCTCGAATGGCTACACCTTC. Its translation: CASSLYSSSNGYTF.

This clonotype occurred a few times. V usage is TRBV3-1 and J usage is TRBJ2-5; D is possibly TRBD2 (6 bases). The CDR3 extends over 16 amino acids. Germline V lookup: CDR1 LGHDT, CDR2 YNNKEL (reference sequence). V was clipped by 3 bases and J by 2 bases, with 16 bases between them. CDR3 loop: CASSHIFGDFQETQYF. Written as DNA, the CDR3 is TGTGCCAGCAGCCACATTTTCGGGGACTTTCAAGAGACCCAGTACTTC.

This clonotype was seen repeatedly, ten times or more. V usage is TRBV7-2 and J usage is TRBJ2-5; no reliable D call. CDR3 size: 11 residues. From germline, CDR1 is SGHTA and CDR2 FQGNSA. V was pared by 7 bases and J by 3 bases, with 6 bases between. The CDR3 nucleotides read TGTGCCAGCACCTTCAAAGAGACCCAGTACTTC. Translated: CASTFKETQYF.

In regard to this clonotype: A much larger clone lies one base from this, so it may be a read error. The chain carries TRBV5-1 and TRBJ2-2; a weak D match, TRBD2 (5 bases). This CDR3 comprises 14 residues. Germline V lookup: CDR1 SGHRS, CDR2 YFSETQ. CDR3 nucleotides: TGCGCCAGCCACCTAGCCTCGAACACCGGGGATCTGTTTTTT. This translates into CASHLASNTGDLFF.

Ten or more counts support this clonotype. The chain is built from TRBV12-3 or TRBV12-4 and TRBJ2-4, with 7 bases that match TRBD2. CDR3 length: 12 residues. The V segment lost 8 bases and the J segment 9 bases; nucleotides outside the gene matches: 7. The CDR3 region is CASRSGESIQYF. The CDR3 region has the DNA TGTGCCAGCCGAAGCGGGGAAAGCATTCAGTACTTC.

About this clonotype: A much larger clone lies one base from this, so it may be a read error. The rearrangement joins TRBV11-2 to TRBJ2-7, with D tentatively TRBD1 (6 bases). Germline V gives CDR1 SGHAT, CDR2 FQNNGV. The ends were cut back, 4 bases at V and 5 bases at J, with 18 bases in the middle. The CDR3 runs 15 residues. The CDR3 reads CASSSHGTPTHEQYF. In DNA, the CDR3 is TGTGCCAGCAGCTCTCACGGGACACCAACCCACGAGCAGTACTTC.

This clonotype has at least ten counts. The chain employs TRBV7-2 and TRBJ1-2; a possible D gene is TRBD1 (6 bases). V lost 5 bases and J 9 bases, leaving 22 bases between the germline ends. Per germline, CDR1 SGHTA and CDR2 FQGNSA. The CDR3 is 15 residues long. In DNA, the CDR3 is TGTGCCAGCAGCCCCGGTCCAGCCCGGGACACAAGCTACACCTTC. It encodes CASSPGPARDTSYTF.

Ten or more counts support this clonotype. The chain carries TRBV27 and TRBJ1-1, with a weak D call TRBD1 (6 bases). Germline V CDR1 and CDR2: MNHEY, SMNVEV (reference sequence). V shed 6 bases and J shed 3 bases, with 14 bases lying between them. The CDR3 has 14 amino acids. The CDR3, as DNA: TGTGCCAGCAGCGCACAAGGGGGGGACACTGAAGCTTTCTTT. Its protein is CASSAQGGDTEAFF.

There are many counts of this clonotype. V usage is TRBV4-1 and J usage is TRBJ1-1; 11 bases line up with TRBD1. This CDR3 has 16 residues. The trim removed 2 bases at V and 7 bases at J, leaving 9 bases unmatched. CDR1 and CDR2 from the germline V gene are MGHRA and YSYEKL. The CDR3 DNA sequence: TGCGCCAGCAGCCAAACCGGGACAGGGGGTCCAGGTGAAGCTTTCTTT. Protein product: CASSQTGTGGPGEAFF.

This clonotype was seen at least ten times. V is TRBV5-1 and J is TRBJ2-2; D remains ambiguous. The CDR3 runs to 17 residues. Trimming stripped 2 bases from V and 1 base from J, with 15 bases between. Germline V gene data show CDR1 as SGHRS and CDR2 as YFSETQ. Here the CDR3 DNA reads TGCGCCAGCAGCTTCCATCTCTCGAAGGAGAACACCGGGGAGCTGTTTTTT. This sequence encodes CASSFHLSKENTGELFF. Full variable domain (outside the CDR3, taken from reference TRBV5-1 and TRBJ2-2): KAGVTQTPRYLIKTRGQQVTLSCSPISGHRSVSWYQQTPGQGLQFLFEYFSETQRNKGNFPGRFSGRQFSNSRSEMNVSTLELGDSALYLCASSFHLSKENTGELFFGEGSRLTVL.

This clonotype was counted ten times or more. This chain links TRBV7-3 with TRBJ2-2; TRBD2 agrees at 8 bases. V shed 2 bases, J shed 6 bases, and the junction held 8 bases outside the gene matches. The germline V gene encodes CDR1 SGHTA and CDR2 FQGTGA. This CDR3 has 16 amino acids. CDR3 protein: CASSLRTGGQAGELFF. The CDR3 DNA is TGTGCCAGCAGCTTACGGACGGGGGGGCAGGCCGGGGAGCTGTTTTTT.

In DNA form, the CDR3 reads TGTGCCAGCAGTCTGAGGACTAGCGGGAGGGCCGCCGGGGAGCTGTTTTTT. Translating gives CASSLRTSGRAAGELFF. The chain joins TRBV12-3 or TRBV12-4 to TRBJ2-2; 15 nucleotides line up with TRBD2. The CDR3 is 17 residues long. V was pared by 5 bases and J by 6 bases, with 7 bases of the junction left unmatched.

This clonotype was seen repeatedly, ten times or more. The rearrangement joins TRBV6-2 or TRBV6-3 to TRBJ2-7; D remains ambiguous. This CDR3 has 15 amino acids. Trimming took off 1 base at V and 0 bases at J, with 10 bases between the two ends. The V gene's germline CDR1 is MNHEY and CDR2 SVGEGT. DNA of the CDR3: TGTGCCAGCAGTTACTGGGCCAGAGGCTCCTACGAGCAGTACTTC. This codes for CASSYWARGSYEQYF.

This clonotype has ten or more counts. This chain uses TRBV11-2 with TRBJ2-5, with D possibly matching TRBD1 (5 bases). Per the germline V gene, CDR1 is SGHAT and CDR2 is FQNNGV. V was shortened by 4 bases and J by 6 bases, with 15 bases between the two germline ends. The CDR3 totals 14 residues. CDR3 sequence: CASSSAGLGKTQYF. The CDR3 DNA reads as TGTGCCAGCAGCTCTGCAGGGCTCGGAAAGACCCAGTACTTC.

At least ten counts were recorded for this clonotype. This chain connects TRBV13 to TRBJ2-6; 7 nucleotides match TRBD1. This CDR3 comprises 16 residues. The germline gives CDR1 PRHDT, CDR2 FYEKMQ (reference sequence). V shed 4 bases and J 1 base; nucleotides not matched to a gene: 4. The CDR3 DNA reads TGTGCCAGCAGCTCCCGACAGGGTTCTGGGGCCAACGTCCTGACTTTC. Its translation: CASSSRQGSGANVLTF.

This clonotype was seen once. The chain has TRBV19 and TRBJ1-5; TRBD1 might be the D (5 bases). Germline V CDR1 and CDR2: LNHDA, SQIVND (reference sequence). The V and J ends lost 1 base and 4 bases respectively, with 8 bases between them. This CDR3 is 14 amino acids long. The CDR3 nucleotides read TGTGCCAGTAGTATAGTGACAGCTAATCAGCCCCAGCATTTT. Its translation: CASSIVTANQPQHF.

The V gene is TRBV15, the J gene TRBJ2-2; 8 nucleotides match TRBD2. Germline V lookup: CDR1 LNHNV, CDR2 YYDKDF (reference sequence). The CDR3 spans 15 residues. Trimming at V came to 0 bases and at J to 5 bases, leaving 2 bases not matched to a gene. CDR3 sequence: CATSRDTSGTGELFF. In nucleotides, the CDR3 is TGTGCCACCAGCAGAGATACTAGCGGAACCGGGGAGCTGTTTTTT.

This clonotype has at least ten counts. J is TRBJ2-5 and V is TRBV7-8, with 8 bases lining up with TRBD1. The germline V gene encodes CDR1 SGHVS and CDR2 FQNEAQ. The CDR3 is 13 amino acids. After removal of 4 bases from V and 6 bases from J, the junction contained 4 bases not matched to a gene. The CDR3 protein is CASSSTGEQTQYF. The DNA of the CDR3 is TGTGCCAGCAGCTCGACAGGGGAGCAGACCCAGTACTTC.

A single count supports this clonotype. This chain links TRBV12-5 with TRBJ1-2, with 9 bases that match TRBD1. The ends lost 0 bases at V and 7 bases at J; junction bases unmatched: 6. This CDR3 region has 15 residues. Looked up from germline, CDR1 is LGHNT and CDR2 is FRNRAP. As DNA, the CDR3 is TGTGCTAGTGGTTTGGTAACAGGGGGCCACGGTGGCTACACCTTC. Translated, it gives CASGLVTGGHGGYTF.

This clonotype was counted at least ten times. The V and J genes are TRBV19 and TRBJ1-2; weak D call: TRBD1 (6 bases). The germline V and J ends were trimmed by 5 bases and 0 bases, with 19 bases remaining between them. The CDR3 has 17 residues. Germline values: CDR1 LNHDA, CDR2 SQIVND (reference sequence). CDR3 residues: CASSPYSRGPANYGYTF. The CDR3 DNA reads TGTGCCAGTAGTCCGTACTCCAGGGGACCGGCTAACTATGGCTACACCTTC.